This T cell receptor (beta chain) was documented in a study of CD8 T cells in Susac syndrome. Germline CDR1 is MNHEY and CDR2 is SVGAGI. The CDR3 loop spans 14 amino acids. The trim removed 7 bases at V and 5 bases at J, leaving 9 bases unmatched. FACS enriched CD8+ TEMRA cells, while bulk CD8+ and CD4+ were negatively isolated. This clonotype was seen just once. Random-hexamer reverse transcription was applied to roughly 0.5 to 1 ug RNA. TCRdb processed the immunoSEQ multiplex PCR reads anew with MiXCR; each CDR3 protein has one entry. The table has 70,000 or so distinct CDR3 sequences, about 95% seen once.

The J gene is TRBJ1-1, the V gene TRBV6-5; 8 bases match TRBD1. The sample taken for sequencing was CD8+ T cells from PBMCs. The receptor was isolated from a human donor with multiple sclerosis. The CDR3 is CASTRQGMRTEAFF. In DNA, the CDR3 is TGTGCCAGCACCCGACAGGGGATGAGGACTGAAGCTTTCTTT.